These 18 T cell receptor beta chains were all obtained from the same sample, sequenced in a study of CD8 T cells in Susac syndrome. RNA, at about 0.45 to 1 ug, was reverse transcribed with random hexamers. TCRdb re-called the immunoSEQ multiplex PCR reads with MiXCR, one entry per CDR3 protein. The sample shows about 130,000 distinct CDR3 sequences, around 94% of them seen only once. Sequenced sample: CD4+ T cells from PBMCs. These receptors all stem from a human donor in good health.

This clonotype has a single count. The gene calls are TRBV19 and TRBJ1-1; D is unresolved. The CDR3 is 15 residues long. Germline CDR1 and CDR2: LNHDA and SQIVND (reference sequence). V lost 5 bases, J lost 4 bases, and 17 bases lay in between. The CDR3 reads CASSPLTLLTTEAFF. The CDR3 bases are TGTGCCAGTAGTCCCCTGACTTTACTGACCACTGAAGCTTTCTTT.

The gene calls are TRBV29-1 and TRBJ2-2; D is possibly TRBD1 (6 bases). V gave up 2 bases and J gave up 3 bases, with 13 bases separating them. This CDR3 is 15 amino acids long. Germline V gene sequence: CDR1 SQVTM, CDR2 ANQGSEA. The CDR3 here is CSVERGWADTGELFF. CDR3 bases: TGCAGCGTTGAAAGGGGGTGGGCGGACACCGGGGAGCTGTTTTTT.

The genes are TRBV2 and TRBJ2-1; the D gene could be TRBD1 or TRBD2 (5 bases each). The CDR3 has 11 residues. Trimming removed 6 bases at V and 8 bases at J, with 8 bases between. Germline V gene data show CDR1 as SNHLY and CDR2 as FYNNEI. For the CDR3, the DNA is TGTGCCAGCAGCTGGGGGTATGAGCAGTTCTTC. Translating it yields CASSWGYEQFF.

The V gene is TRBV5-4, the J gene TRBJ2-1; 9 bases match TRBD2. J was trimmed by 8 bases and V by 1 base; bases with no gene match: 7. The CDR3 is 15 amino acids. The germline gives CDR1 SGHNT, CDR2 YYREEE (reference sequence). The CDR3 sequence: CASSLSAGGGDEQFF. The CDR3 coding sequence is TGTGCCAGCAGCTTGTCAGCGGGAGGTGGCGATGAGCAGTTCTTC.

The chain has TRBV7-6 and TRBJ2-2, with TRBD2 as a possible D gene (5 bases). V gave up 7 bases and J gave up 7 bases, with 13 bases separating them. Germline values: CDR1 SGHVS, CDR2 FNYEAQ. The CDR3 runs 13 residues. CDR3 residues: CASTEVLGGELFF. The CDR3 DNA reads TGTGCCAGCACGGAGGTCTTGGGCGGGGAGCTGTTTTTT.

This clonotype is a singleton in its sample. This chain uses TRBV6-5 with TRBJ1-5, with a tentative D call TRBD1 (5 bases). The CDR3 spans 16 residues. The germline gives CDR1 MNHEY, CDR2 SVGAGI. The V end was cut by 2 bases, the J end by 9 bases, with 20 bases between. The DNA of the CDR3 is TGTGCCAGCAGTTACCGCGGTCGGGGCGGCACAGGGCCCCAGCATTTT. Translating it yields CASSYRGRGGTGPQHF.

V gene TRBV7-2 combines with J gene TRBJ1-2; maybe TRBD1 (6 bases). Germline V CDR1 and CDR2: SGHTA, FQGNSA. The CDR3 runs to 12 residues. Trimming stripped 2 bases from V and 6 bases from J, with 7 bases between. CDR3: CASSLTGHGYTF. The CDR3 nucleotides read TGTGCCAGCAGCTTAACAGGGCATGGCTACACCTTC.

This chain connects TRBV29-1 to TRBJ1-1; D gene unclear. Germline values: CDR1 SQVTM, CDR2 ANQGSEA. This CDR3 is built from 12 residues. The V gene lost 7 bases and the J gene lost 1 base, with 10 bases spanning the gap. CDR3 protein: CSAAAWNTEAFF. The CDR3 DNA reads TGCAGCGCGGCCGCGTGGAACACTGAAGCTTTCTTT.

The chain is built from TRBV5-1 and TRBJ1-1, with 8 positions matching TRBD1. Germline lookup yields CDR1 SGHRS and CDR2 YFSETQ. Germline trimming cut 0 bases from V and 1 base from J; bases unmatched to any gene: 11. This CDR3 comprises 18 residues. CDR3 amino acids: CASSLVGTGGFSNTEAFF. The CDR3 DNA follows: TGCGCCAGCAGCTTGGTTGGAACAGGGGGGTTTTCGAACACTGAAGCTTTCTTT.

V gene TRBV7-2 combines with J gene TRBJ1-2; 7 bases are a match to TRBD1. Germline V gene lookup returns CDR1 SGHTA and CDR2 FQGNSA. The V gene end was trimmed by 5 bases and the J gene end by 6 bases; junction bases not matched to a gene: 6. The CDR3 spans 13 residues. The CDR3 sequence is CASSRQGYDGYTF. CDR3 DNA sequence: TGTGCCAGCAGCCGACAGGGATACGATGGCTACACCTTC.

CDR3 sequence: CASSLIGTGGVPSGANVLTF. In DNA, the CDR3 is TGTGCCAGCAGTTTAATAGGGACAGGGGGAGTGCCCTCTGGGGCCAACGTCCTGACTTTC. The rearrangement links TRBV12-3 or TRBV12-4 to TRBJ2-6, with 11 bases fitting TRBD1. V lost 2 bases, J lost 0 bases, and 9 bases stayed unmatched. The CDR3 runs to 20 residues.

This chain connects TRBV27 to TRBJ2-1; D remains ambiguous. Trimming removed 7 bases at V and 7 bases at J, with 14 bases between. CDR1 and CDR2 (germline): MNHEY, SMNVEV (reference sequence). CDR3 length: 13 residues. The CDR3 DNA sequence: TGTGCCAGCAAGGACCCAGGACGGAATGAGCAGTTCTTC. It codes for CASKDPGRNEQFF.

V is TRBV5-1 and J is TRBJ2-7; 9 nucleotides line up with TRBD1. Germline V gives CDR1 SGHRS, CDR2 YFSETQ. The CDR3 contains 14 residues. The junction had 6 bases not matched to a gene; V was cut back by 4 bases and J by 4 bases. CDR3 protein: CASSPGTGLYEQYF. The CDR3 nucleotides read TGCGCCAGCAGCCCGGGGACAGGGTTGTACGAGCAGTACTTC.

This chain connects TRBV20-1 to TRBJ2-1; maybe TRBD1 (5 bases). V lost 3 bases and J 10 bases, leaving 19 bases between the germline ends. The CDR3 consists of 14 residues. Germline V gene data show CDR1 as DFQATT and CDR2 as SNEGSKA (reference sequence). The CDR3 sequence is CSARDGHGSPEQFF. The CDR3, as DNA: TGCAGTGCTAGGGACGGACACGGAAGCCCCGAGCAGTTCTTC.

This chain connects TRBV2 to TRBJ2-1, with TRBD2 matching over 15 bases. The germline V gene encodes CDR1 SNHLY and CDR2 FYNNEI. J gave up 15 bases and V 6 bases, and 0 bases lay outside the gene matches. The CDR3 is made up of 11 amino acids. CDR3 in DNA: TGTGCCAGCAGGGGACTAGCGGGAGGGTTCTTC. Translation gives CASRGLAGGFF.

V is TRBV3-1 and J is TRBJ2-7; 7 positions agree with TRBD2. V lost 0 bases, J lost 3 bases, and 8 bases stayed unmatched. CDR3 length: 16 residues. The germline V gene has CDR1 LGHDT and CDR2 YNNKEL (reference sequence). CDR3 bases: TGTGCCAGCAGCCAAGAGAAACTAGCGCTGAGCTACGAGCAGTACTTC. Its translation: CASSQEKLALSYEQYF.

This sequence joins TRBV2 and TRBJ1-3; D not resolved. The germline V and J ends were trimmed by 4 bases and 4 bases, with 11 bases remaining between them. The length of the CDR3 is 14 residues. Germline CDR1 SNHLY, CDR2 FYNNEI. DNA of the CDR3: TGTGCCAGCAGTGTAGCCGGGGTCGGAAACACCATATATTTT. Translating gives CASSVAGVGNTIYF.

The rearrangement joins TRBV30 to TRBJ2-5; D uncertain. Germline V CDR1 and CDR2: GTSNPN, SVGIG (reference sequence). V lost 1 base, J lost 4 bases, and 13 bases lay in between. This CDR3 has 14 amino acids. This CDR3 is CAWSGTQNRETQYF. CDR3 coding DNA: TGTGCCTGGAGTGGGACCCAAAACCGAGAGACCCAGTACTTC. Variable domain in full (rest from reference TRBV30 and TRBJ2-5): SQTIHQWPATLVQPVGSPLSLECTVEGTSNPNLYWYRQAAGRGLQLLFYSVGIGQISSEVPQNLSASRPQDRQFILSSKKLLLSDSGFYLCAWSGTQNRETQYFGPGTRLLVL.